Listed below are T cell receptor beta chains from one sample, sequenced in a study of a mutant IDH1 vaccine in newly diagnosed glioma. Some clones are missing from TCRdb's copy, which holds only in-frame ones; the method was immunoSEQ multiplex PCR. The sample consists of approximately 50,000 clones, approximately 90% of them appearing once. Their cognate antigens are unknown. Sequenced material: PBMCs, taken from a glioma patient whose treatment included an IDH1 peptide vaccine. These receptors came from a woman in her thirties or forties with glioma. Each CDR3 is given without its conserved first and last residue.

v_gene	j_gene	CDR3aa
TRBV29-1	TRBJ1-1	SVVSLYAYTEAF
TRBV5-1	TRBJ2-2	ASSSGLWELF
TRBV4-3	TRBJ1-5	ASSRDRDLSNQPQH
TRBV6-1	TRBJ2-4	ASSASTRNIQY
TRBV4-3	TRBJ1-1	ASRGVGNTEAF
TRBV10-3	TRBJ1-1	ASRDRDRENTEAF
TRBV27	TRBJ1-6	ASRNGQGGASPLH
TRBV6-1	TRBJ1-1	ASSEKDIGNEAF
TRBV7-9	TRBJ2-7	ASSLGGGGSYEQY
TRBV30	TRBJ2-3	AWSWGSSTDTQY
TRBV18	TRBJ1-4	ASSPDRAGPNEKLF
TRBV5-1	TRBJ1-1	ASSRGTGKNTEAF
TRBV5-1	TRBJ2-1	ASSLAGQGAGEQF
TRBV7-3	TRBJ2-6	ASSLNPPGNSGANVLT
TRBV6-1	TRBJ1-5	ASSDDSYSNQPQH
TRBV5-1	TRBJ2-7	ASSLGRMGQQFYEQY
TRBV10-1	TRBJ2-7	ASSSDREPYEQY
TRBV28	TRBJ2-1	ASRPEMNPYNEQF
TRBV10-2	TRBJ2-3	ASAQDTQY
TRBV10-1	TRBJ1-4	ASSESPRSGNEKLF
TRBV2	TRBJ2-7	ASSPLFRTGNEQY
TRBV6-5	TRBJ2-7	ASRPGGASYEQY
TRBV30	TRBJ2-7	ACVFLRSYEQY
TRBV5-6	TRBJ1-5	ASSTRGAGNQPQH
TRBV7-3	TRBJ1-5	ASSWGVRVCNQPQH
TRBV6-1	TRBJ1-4	ASTQRRANEKLF
TRBV7-8	TRBJ2-2	ASSPRSRGTNTGELF
TRBV11-2	TRBJ1-3	ASGTNTIY
TRBV4-2	TRBJ1-4	ASSQADRTEKLF
TRBV19	TRBJ2-1	ASSDGLATYNEQF
TRBV19	TRBJ1-5	ASSSREAYSNQPQH
TRBV5-1	TRBJ2-3	ASSLEGSTTDTQY
TRBV14	TRBJ1-1	ASSRDPNTEAF
TRBV19	TRBJ2-7	ASSPSGRAGGYEQY
TRBV7-2	TRBJ2-1	ASSQGASGRPSSYNEQF
TRBV27	TRBJ2-7	ASSKRTSGHQLYYEQY
TRBV25-1	TRBJ2-2	ASSGNTGELF
TRBV5-6	TRBJ1-2	ASSSDSNYGYT
TRBV5-5	TRBJ2-2	ASSYGPGNTGELF
TRBV2	TRBJ2-7	ASRGQGMDEQY
TRBV10-3	TRBJ1-1	AISESSAAF
TRBV4-3	TRBJ1-2	ASSPWTGGAGGYT
TRBV5-6	TRBJ2-3	ASSFVTDTQY
TRBV7-9	TRBJ2-5	ASSLASGVETQY
TRBV2	TRBJ1-2	ASSPKFGTGGGYT
TRBV10-3	TRBJ1-2	AISEDRVWGYT
TRBV10-3	TRBJ1-3	AIRDQGVTGNTIY
TRBV10-3	TRBJ2-5	AISESGGETQY
TRBV13	TRBJ2-3	ASSLGTSPMDTQY
TRBV28	TRBJ2-5	ASKPDNLQETQY
TRBV28	TRBJ2-3	ASSFTLGGQY
TRBV14	TRBJ2-7	ASSQGQRGPYEQY
TRBV29-1	TRBJ2-5	SVARGAGETQY
TRBV5-1	TRBJ2-3	ASSLPDRGQDTQY
TRBV9	TRBJ1-2	ASSVTGADYGYT
TRBV5-1	TRBJ2-5	ASSSAGGLQETQY
TRBV19	TRBJ2-6	ASNPGLGKTGANVLT
TRBV28	TRBJ1-1	ASSFWKSNTEAF
TRBV7-9	TRBJ2-2	ASSIGLAPARTNTGELF
TRBV4-3	TRBJ1-4	ASSQQQGPREKLF